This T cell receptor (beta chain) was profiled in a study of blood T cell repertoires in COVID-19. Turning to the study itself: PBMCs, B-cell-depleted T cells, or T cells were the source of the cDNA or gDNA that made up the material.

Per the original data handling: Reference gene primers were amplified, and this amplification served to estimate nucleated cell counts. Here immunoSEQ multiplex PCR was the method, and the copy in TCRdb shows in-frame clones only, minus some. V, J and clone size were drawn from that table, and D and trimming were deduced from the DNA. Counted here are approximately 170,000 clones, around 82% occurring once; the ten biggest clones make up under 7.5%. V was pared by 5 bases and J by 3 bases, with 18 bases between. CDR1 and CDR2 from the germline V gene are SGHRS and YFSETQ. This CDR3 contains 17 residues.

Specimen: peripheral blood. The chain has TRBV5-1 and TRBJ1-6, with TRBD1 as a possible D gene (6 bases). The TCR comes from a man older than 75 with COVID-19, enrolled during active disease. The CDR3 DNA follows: TGCGCCAGCAGGTACGGACACGACAGGATCTATAATTCACCCCTCCACTTT. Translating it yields CASRYGHDRIYNSPLHF.